This paragraph reports one TCR beta chain. This sample was taken from a study of graft-versus-host responses after intestinal transplantation. The V gene end was trimmed by 4 bases and the J gene end by 0 bases; junction bases not matched to a gene: 9. Germline assignment: CDR1 MNHNS and CDR2 SASEGT. The CDR3 is 17 amino acids. The method was immunoSEQ multiplex PCR; TCRdb's version includes in-frame clones alone and lacks a portion of them. This table holds 43,000 or so clones, about 95% found once. The starting material was PBMCs, obtained 335 days after intestinal transplant. The chain combines TRBV6-1 with TRBJ1-3, with 7 bases identical to TRBD1. The receptor was derived from a human patient who received an intestinal transplant, so some T cells may come from the graft donor. CDR3 sequence reads: CASSVGKTGSSGNTIYF. CDR3 coding DNA: TGTGCCAGCAGTGTCGGGAAGACAGGGAGCTCTGGAAACACCATATATTTT.